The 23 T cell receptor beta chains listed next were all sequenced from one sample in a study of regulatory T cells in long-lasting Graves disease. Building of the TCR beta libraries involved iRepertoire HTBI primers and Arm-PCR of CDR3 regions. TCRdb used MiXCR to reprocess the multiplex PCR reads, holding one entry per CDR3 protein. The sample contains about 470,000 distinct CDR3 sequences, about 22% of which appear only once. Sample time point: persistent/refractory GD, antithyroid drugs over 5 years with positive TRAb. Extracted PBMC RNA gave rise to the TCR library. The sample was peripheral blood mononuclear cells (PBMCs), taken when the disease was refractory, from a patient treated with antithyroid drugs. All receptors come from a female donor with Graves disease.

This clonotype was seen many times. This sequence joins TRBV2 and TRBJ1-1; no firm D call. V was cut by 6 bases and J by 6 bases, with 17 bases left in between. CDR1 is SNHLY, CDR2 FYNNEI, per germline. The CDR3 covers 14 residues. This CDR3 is CASSPRWTDSEAFF. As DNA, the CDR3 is TGTGCCAGCAGCCCCCGGTGGACTGACTCTGAAGCTTTCTTT.

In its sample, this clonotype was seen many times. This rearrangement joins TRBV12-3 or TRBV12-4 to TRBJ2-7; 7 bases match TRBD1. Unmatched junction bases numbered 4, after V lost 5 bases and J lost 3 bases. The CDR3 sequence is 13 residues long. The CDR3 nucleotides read TGTGCCAGCAGTCCGACAGGGAACTACGAGCAGTACTTC. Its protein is CASSPTGNYEQYF.

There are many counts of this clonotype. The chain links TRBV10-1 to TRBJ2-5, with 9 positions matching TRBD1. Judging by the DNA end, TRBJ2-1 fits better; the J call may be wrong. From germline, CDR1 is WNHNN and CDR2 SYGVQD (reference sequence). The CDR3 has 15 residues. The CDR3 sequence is CASSDRTGDINEQFF. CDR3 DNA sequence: TGCGCCAGCAGTGACCGGACAGGGGACATCAATGAGCAGTTCTTC.

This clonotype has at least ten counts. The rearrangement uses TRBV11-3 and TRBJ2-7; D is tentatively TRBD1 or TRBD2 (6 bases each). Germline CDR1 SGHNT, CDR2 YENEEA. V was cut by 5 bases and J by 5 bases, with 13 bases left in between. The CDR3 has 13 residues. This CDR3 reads CASSPRGLNEQYF. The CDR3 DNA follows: TGTGCCAGCAGCCCCCGGGGGCTCAACGAGCAGTACTTC.

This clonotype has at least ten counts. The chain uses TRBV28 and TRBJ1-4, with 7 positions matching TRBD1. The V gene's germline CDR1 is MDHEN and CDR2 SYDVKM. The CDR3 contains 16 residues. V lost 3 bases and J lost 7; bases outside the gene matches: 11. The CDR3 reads CASSFFQQRQGEKLFF. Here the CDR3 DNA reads TGTGCCAGCAGTTTCTTCCAGCAAAGACAGGGTGAAAAACTGTTTTTT.

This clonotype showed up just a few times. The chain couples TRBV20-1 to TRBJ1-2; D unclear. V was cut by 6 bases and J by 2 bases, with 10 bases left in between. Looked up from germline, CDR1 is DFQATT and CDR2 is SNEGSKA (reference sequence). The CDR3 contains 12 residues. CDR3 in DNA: TGCAGTGCGACCAGTGCGAACTATGGCTACACCTTC. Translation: CSATSANYGYTF.

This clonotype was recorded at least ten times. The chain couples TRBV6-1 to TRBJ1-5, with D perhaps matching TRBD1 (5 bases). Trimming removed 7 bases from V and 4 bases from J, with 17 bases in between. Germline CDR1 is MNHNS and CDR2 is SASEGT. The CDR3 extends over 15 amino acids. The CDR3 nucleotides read TGTGCCAGCAAAAGGGACGGAGTACGGAATCAGCCCCAGCATTTT. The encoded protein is CASKRDGVRNQPQHF.

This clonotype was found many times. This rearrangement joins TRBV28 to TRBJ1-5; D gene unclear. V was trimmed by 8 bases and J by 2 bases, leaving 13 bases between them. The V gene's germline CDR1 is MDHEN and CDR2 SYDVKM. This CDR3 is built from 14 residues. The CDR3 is CASGPSWGNQPQHF. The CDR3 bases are TGTGCCAGCGGCCCCTCGTGGGGCAATCAGCCCCAGCATTTT.

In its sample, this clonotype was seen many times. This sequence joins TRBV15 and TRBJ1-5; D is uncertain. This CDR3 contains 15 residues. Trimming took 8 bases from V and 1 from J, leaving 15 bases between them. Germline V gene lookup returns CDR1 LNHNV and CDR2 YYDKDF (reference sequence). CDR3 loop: CATEKWRRSNQPQHF. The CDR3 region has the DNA TGTGCCACCGAAAAGTGGCGGCGAAGCAATCAGCCCCAGCATTTT.

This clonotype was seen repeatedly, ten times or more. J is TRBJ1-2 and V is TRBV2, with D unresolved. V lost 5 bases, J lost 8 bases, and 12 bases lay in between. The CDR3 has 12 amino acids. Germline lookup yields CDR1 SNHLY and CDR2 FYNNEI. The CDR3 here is CASSLGPAGYTF. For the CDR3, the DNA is TGTGCCAGCAGTTTAGGCCCCGCGGGCTACACCTTC.

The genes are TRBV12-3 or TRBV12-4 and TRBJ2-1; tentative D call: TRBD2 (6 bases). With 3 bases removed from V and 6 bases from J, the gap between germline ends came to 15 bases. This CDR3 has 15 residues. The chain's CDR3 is CASSFQNRDFNEQFF. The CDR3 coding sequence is TGTGCCAGCAGTTTCCAAAACCGGGACTTCAATGAGCAGTTCTTC.

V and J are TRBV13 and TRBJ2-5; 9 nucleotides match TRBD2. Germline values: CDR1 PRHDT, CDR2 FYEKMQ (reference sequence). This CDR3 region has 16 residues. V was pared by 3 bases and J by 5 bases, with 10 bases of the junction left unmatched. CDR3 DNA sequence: TGTGCCAGCAGCTTCTTTCTAGCGGGATTCGGGGAGACCCAGTACTTC. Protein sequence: CASSFFLAGFGETQYF.

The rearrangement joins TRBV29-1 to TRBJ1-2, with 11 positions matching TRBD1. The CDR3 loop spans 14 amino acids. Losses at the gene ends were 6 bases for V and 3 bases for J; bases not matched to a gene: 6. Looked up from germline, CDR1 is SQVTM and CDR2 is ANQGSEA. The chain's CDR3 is CSVSGTGGDYGYTF. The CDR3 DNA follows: TGCAGCGTCTCCGGGACAGGGGGTGACTATGGCTACACCTTC. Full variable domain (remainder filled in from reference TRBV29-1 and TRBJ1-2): SAVISQKPSRDICQRGTSLTIQCQVDSQVTMMFWYRQQPGQSLTLIATANQGSEATYESGFVIDKFPISRPNLTFSTLTVSNMSPEDSSIYLCSVSGTGGDYGYTFGSGTRLTVV.

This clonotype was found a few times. The chain's CDR3 is CASTYGQDYGYTF. The DNA for the CDR3 is TGTGCCAGCACCTACGGACAGGACTATGGCTACACCTTC. This chain uses TRBV7-9 with TRBJ1-2; 7 bases agree with TRBD1. The germline V gene has CDR1 SEHNR and CDR2 FQNEAQ (reference sequence). The CDR3 extends over 13 amino acids. V lost 7 bases and J lost 3; bases outside the gene matches: 5.

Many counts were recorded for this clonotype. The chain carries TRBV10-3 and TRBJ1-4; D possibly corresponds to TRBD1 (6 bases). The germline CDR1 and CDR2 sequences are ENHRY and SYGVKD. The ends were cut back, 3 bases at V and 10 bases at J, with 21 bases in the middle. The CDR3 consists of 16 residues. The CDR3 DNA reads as TGTGCCATCAGTGACTCAACAGGGCTTGGGGTTGGAAAACTGTTTTTT. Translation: CAISDSTGLGVGKLFF.

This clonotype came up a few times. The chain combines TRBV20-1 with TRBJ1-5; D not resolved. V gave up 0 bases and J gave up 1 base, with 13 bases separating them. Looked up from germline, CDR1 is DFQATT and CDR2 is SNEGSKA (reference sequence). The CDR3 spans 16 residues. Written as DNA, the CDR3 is TGCAGTGCTAGAGATTTTATGAGACGGAGCAATCAGCCCCAGCATTTT. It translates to CSARDFMRRSNQPQHF.

CDR3 sequence: CASRPAGGVNSPLHF. CDR3 nucleotide sequence: TGTGCCAGCAGACCTGCAGGGGGAGTAAATTCACCCCTCCACTTT. The V gene is TRBV27, the J gene TRBJ1-6; TRBD1 matches 7 bases. Germline V gives CDR1 MNHEY, CDR2 SMNVEV (reference sequence). V dropped 6 bases and J dropped 7; count of bases not matched to a gene: 9. The CDR3 is made up of 15 amino acids.

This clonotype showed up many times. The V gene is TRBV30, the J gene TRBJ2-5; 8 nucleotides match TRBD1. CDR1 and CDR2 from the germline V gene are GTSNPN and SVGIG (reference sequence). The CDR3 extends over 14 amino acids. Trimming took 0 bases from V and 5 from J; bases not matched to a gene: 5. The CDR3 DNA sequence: TGTGCCTGGAGTGTCCAGGGGGCTTGGGAGACCCAGTACTTC. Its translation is CAWSVQGAWETQYF.

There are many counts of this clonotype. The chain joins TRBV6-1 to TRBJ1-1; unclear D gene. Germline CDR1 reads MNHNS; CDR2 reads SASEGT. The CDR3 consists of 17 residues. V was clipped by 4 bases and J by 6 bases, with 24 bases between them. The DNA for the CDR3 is TGTGCCAGCAGTGCGACCCCCGGGATTCCCCTGGGCGCTGAAGCTTTCTTT. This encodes CASSATPGIPLGAEAFF.

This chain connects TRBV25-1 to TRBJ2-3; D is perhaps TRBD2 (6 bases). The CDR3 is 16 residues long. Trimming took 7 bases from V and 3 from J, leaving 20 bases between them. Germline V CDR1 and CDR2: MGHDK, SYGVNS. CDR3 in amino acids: CASTDRTSSATDTQYF. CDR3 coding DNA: TGTGCCAGCACCGATAGAACCTCTAGCGCTACAGATACGCAGTATTTT.

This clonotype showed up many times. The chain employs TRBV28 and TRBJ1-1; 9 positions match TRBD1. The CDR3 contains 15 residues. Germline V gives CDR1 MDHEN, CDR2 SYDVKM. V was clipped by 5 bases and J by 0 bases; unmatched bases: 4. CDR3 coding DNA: TGTGCCAGCAGTCGGACAGGGGTCATGAACACTGAAGCTTTCTTT. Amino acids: CASSRTGVMNTEAFF.

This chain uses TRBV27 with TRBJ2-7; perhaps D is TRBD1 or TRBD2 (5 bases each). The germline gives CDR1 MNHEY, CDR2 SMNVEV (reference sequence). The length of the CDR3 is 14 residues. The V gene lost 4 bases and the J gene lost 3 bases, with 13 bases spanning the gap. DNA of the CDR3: TGTGCCAGCAGTTGGGGGTCGGTACGCTACGAGCAGTACTTC. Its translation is CASSWGSVRYEQYF.

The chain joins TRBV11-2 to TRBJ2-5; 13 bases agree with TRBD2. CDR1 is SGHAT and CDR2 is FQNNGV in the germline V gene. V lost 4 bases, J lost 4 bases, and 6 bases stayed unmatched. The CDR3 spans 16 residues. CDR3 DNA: TGTGCCAGCAGCTGGACTAGCGGGAGAGGAAGAGAGACCCAGTACTTC. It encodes CASSWTSGRGRETQYF. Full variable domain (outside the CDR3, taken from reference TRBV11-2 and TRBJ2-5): EAGVAQSPRYKIIEKRQSVAFWCNPISGHATLYWYQQILGQGPKLLIQFQNNGVVDDSQLPKDRFSAERLKGVDSTLKIQPAKLEDSAVYLCASSWTSGRGRETQYFGPGTRLLVL.